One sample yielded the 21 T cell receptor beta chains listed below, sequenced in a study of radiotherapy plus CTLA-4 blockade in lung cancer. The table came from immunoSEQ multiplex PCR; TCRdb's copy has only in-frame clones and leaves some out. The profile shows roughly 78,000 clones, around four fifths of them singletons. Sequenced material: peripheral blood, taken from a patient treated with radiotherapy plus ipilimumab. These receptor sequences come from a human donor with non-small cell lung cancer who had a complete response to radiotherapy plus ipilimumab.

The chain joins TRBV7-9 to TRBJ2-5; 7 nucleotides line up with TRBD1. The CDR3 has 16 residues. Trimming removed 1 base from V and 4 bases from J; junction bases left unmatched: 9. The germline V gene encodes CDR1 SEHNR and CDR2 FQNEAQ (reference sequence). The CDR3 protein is CASSLDRQGVRETQYF. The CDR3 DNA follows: TGTGCCAGCAGCTTAGATAGGCAGGGGGTGAGAGAGACCCAGTACTTC. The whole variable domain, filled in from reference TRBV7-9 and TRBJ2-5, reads DTGVSQNPRHKITKRGQNVTFRCDPISEHNRLYWYRQTLGQGPEFLTYFQNEAQLEKSRLLSDRFSAERPKGSFSTLEIQRTEQGDSAMYLCASSLDRQGVRETQYFGPGTRLLVL.

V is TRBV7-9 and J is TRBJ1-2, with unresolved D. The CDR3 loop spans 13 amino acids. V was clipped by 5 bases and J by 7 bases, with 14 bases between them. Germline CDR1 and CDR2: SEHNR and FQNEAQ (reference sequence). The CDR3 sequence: CASSPDEGSGYTF. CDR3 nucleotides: TGTGCCAGCAGCCCGGACGAGGGTTCTGGCTACACCTTC.

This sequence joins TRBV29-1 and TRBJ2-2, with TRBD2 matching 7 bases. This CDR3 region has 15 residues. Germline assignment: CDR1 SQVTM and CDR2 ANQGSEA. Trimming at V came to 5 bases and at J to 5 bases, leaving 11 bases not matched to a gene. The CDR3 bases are TGCAGCGTTTCTTCTTTAGCGGGCGGTACCGGGGAGCTGTTTTTT. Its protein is CSVSSLAGGTGELFF.

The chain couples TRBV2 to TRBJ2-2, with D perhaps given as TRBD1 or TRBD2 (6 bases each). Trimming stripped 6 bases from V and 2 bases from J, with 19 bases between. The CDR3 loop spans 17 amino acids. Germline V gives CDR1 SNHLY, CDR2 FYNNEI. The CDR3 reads CASSGSRGLGNTGELFF. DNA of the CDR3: TGTGCCAGCAGCGGCTCCCGGGGGCTCGGCAACACCGGGGAGCTGTTTTTT.

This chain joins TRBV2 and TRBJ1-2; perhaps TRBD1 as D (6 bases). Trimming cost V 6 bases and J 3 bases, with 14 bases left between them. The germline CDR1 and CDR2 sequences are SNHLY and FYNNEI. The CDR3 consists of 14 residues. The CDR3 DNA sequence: TGTGCCAGCAGAAACAGTTGGACAGACTATGGCTACACCTTC. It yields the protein CASRNSWTDYGYTF.

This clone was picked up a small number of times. The CDR3: CAISDPTSGSYEQYV. In nucleotides, the CDR3 is TGTGCCATCAGCGACCCAACTAGCGGTTCCTACGAGCAGTACGTC. This chain joins TRBV10-3 and TRBJ2-7, with 8 bases identical to TRBD2. The CDR3 is made up of 15 amino acids. The V segment lost 6 bases and the J segment 1 base; nucleotides outside the gene matches: 8. In germline, CDR1 is ENHRY, CDR2 SYGVKD.

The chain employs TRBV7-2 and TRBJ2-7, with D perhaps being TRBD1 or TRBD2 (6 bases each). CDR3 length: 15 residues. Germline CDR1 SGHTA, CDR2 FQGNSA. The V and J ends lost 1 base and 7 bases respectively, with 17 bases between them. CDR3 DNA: TGTGCCAGCAGCTTAGAAGTTGCCGGGGGCAGGGAGCAGTACTTC. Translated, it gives CASSLEVAGGREQYF.

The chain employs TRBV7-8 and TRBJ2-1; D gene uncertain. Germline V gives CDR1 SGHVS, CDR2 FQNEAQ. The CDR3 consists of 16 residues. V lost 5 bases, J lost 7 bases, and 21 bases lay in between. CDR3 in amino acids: CASSPGLTVSANEQFF. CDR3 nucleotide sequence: TGTGCCAGCAGCCCCGGGTTGACGGTCTCGGCAAATGAGCAGTTCTTC.

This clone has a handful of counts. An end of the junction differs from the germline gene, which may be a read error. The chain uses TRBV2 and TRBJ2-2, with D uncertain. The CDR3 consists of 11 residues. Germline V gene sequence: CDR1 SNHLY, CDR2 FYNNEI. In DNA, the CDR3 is TGTGCCAGTAGGAACGCCGGGGAGCTGTTTTTT. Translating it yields CASRNAGELFF. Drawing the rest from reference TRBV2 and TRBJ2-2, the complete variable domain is EPEVTQTPSHQVTQMGQEVILRCVPISNHLYFYWYRQILGQKVEFLVSFYNNEISEKSEIFDDQFSVERPDGSNFTLKIRSTKLEDSAMYFCASRNAGELFFGEGSRLTVL.

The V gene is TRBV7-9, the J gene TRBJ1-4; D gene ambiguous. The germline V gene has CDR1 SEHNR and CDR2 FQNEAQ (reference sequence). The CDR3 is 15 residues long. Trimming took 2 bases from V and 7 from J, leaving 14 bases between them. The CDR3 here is CASSLPLAGSEKLFF. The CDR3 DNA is TGTGCCAGCAGCTTACCCTTAGCGGGGAGTGAAAAACTGTTTTTT.

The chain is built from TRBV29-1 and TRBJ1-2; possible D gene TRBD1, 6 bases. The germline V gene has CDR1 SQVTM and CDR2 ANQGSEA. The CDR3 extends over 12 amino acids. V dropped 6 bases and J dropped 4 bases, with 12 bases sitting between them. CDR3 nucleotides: TGCAGCGTGACCGTAGGGGGCTATGGCTACACCTTC. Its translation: CSVTVGGYGYTF.

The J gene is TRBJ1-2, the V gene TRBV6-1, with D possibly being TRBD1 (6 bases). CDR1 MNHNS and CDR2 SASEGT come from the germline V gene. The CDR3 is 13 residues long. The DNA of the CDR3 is TGTGGCTTATTGGACAGCTCTAACTATGGCTACACCTTC. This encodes CGLLDSSNYGYTF.

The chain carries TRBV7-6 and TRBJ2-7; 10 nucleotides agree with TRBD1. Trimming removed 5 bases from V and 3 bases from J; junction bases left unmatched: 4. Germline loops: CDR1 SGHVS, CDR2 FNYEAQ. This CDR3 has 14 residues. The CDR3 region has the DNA TGTGCCAGCAGCCCCGGGACAGGGGTCTACGAGCAGTACTTC. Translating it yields CASSPGTGVYEQYF.

Here the CDR3 DNA reads TGCGCCAGCAGCTTGGGACTAGCGAATGAGCAGTTCTTC. Translating it yields CASSLGLANEQFF. The genes are TRBV5-1 and TRBJ2-1, with TRBD2 identical over 8 bases. V lost 0 bases and J lost 7; bases outside the gene matches: 0. The CDR3 is made up of 13 amino acids. Germline V gene sequence: CDR1 SGHRS, CDR2 YFSETQ.

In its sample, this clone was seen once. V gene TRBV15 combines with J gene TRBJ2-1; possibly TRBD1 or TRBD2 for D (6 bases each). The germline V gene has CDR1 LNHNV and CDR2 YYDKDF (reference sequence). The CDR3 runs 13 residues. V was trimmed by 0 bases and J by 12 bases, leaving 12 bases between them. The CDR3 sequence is CATSRDPGAGQFF. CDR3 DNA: TGTGCCACCAGCAGAGATCCGGGGGCAGGGCAGTTCTTC.

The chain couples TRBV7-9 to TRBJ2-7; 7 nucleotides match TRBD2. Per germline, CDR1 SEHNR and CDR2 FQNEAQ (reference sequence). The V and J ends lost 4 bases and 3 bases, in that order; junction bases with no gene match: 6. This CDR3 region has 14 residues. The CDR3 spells CASSWAGVNYEQYF. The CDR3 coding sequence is TGTGCCAGCAGCTGGGCGGGAGTAAACTACGAGCAGTACTTC.

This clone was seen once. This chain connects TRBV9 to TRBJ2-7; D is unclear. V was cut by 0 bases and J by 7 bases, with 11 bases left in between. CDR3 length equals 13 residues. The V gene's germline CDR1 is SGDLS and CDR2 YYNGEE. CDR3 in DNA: TGTGCCAGCAGCGTAGCGCCCACCGGGGAGCAGTACTTC. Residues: CASSVAPTGEQYF. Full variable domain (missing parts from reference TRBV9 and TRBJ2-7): DSGVTQTPKHLITATGQRVTLRCSPRSGDLSVYWYQQSLDQGLQFLIQYYNGEERAKGNILERFSAQQFPDLHSELNLSSLELGDSALYFCASSVAPTGEQYFGPGTRLTVT.

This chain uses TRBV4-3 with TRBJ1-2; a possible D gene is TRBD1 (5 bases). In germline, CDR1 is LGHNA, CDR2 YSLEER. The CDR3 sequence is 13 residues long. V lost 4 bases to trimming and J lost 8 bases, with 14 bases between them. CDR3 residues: CASSPRHGDGYTF. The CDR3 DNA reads TGCGCCAGCAGCCCGAGGCACGGGGACGGCTACACCTTC.

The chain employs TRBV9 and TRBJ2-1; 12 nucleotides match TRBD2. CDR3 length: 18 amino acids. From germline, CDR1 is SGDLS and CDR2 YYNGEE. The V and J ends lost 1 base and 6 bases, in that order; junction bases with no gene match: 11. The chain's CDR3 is CASSVSSSGGAVSNEQFF. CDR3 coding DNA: TGTGCCAGCAGCGTAAGTTCTAGCGGGGGGGCGGTGTCCAATGAGCAGTTCTTC.

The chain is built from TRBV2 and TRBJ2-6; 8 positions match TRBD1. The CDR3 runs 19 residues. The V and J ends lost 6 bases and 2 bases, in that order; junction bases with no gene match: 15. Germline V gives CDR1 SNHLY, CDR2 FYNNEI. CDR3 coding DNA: TGTGCCAGCAGCCCCCGCACAGGGGGTGCGTTTCCTGGGGCCAACGTCCTGACTTTC. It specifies CASSPRTGGAFPGANVLTF. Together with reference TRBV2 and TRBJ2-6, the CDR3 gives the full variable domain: EPEVTQTPSHQVTQMGQEVILRCVPISNHLYFYWYRQILGQKVEFLVSFYNNEISEKSEIFDDQFSVERPDGSNFTLKIRSTKLEDSAMYFCASSPRTGGAFPGANVLTFGAGSRLTVL.

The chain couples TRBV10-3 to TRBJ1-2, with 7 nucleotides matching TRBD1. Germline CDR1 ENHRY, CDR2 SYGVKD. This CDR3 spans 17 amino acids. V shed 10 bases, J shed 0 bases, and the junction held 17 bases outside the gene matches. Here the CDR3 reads CATEQGTQFTSNYGYTF. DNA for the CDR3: TGTGCCACAGAACAGGGGACACAGTTTACTTCTAACTATGGCTACACCTTC.